The 25 T cell receptor beta chains below come from one sample, sequenced in a study of cytomegalovirus exposure and HLA in healthy donors. Use of 60 Vbeta and 13 Jbeta primers characterized the PCR. The data were produced by immunoSEQ multiplex PCR, yet TCRdb's version contains in-frame clones alone and is incomplete. The profile covers 110,000 to 150,000 clones, with around 76% appearing a single time and roughly 2.8% taken by the ten largest. Sequenced input: PBMCs. The receptors were sampled from a male donor in good health and CMV-seronegative.

This chain links TRBV9 with TRBJ2-7; D perhaps matches TRBD2 (5 bases). Germline V gives CDR1 SGDLS, CDR2 YYNGEE. This CDR3 is built from 15 residues. Trimming pared 1 base from V and 0 bases from J, leaving 11 bases between. CDR3: CASSVSDGNSYEQYF. In DNA form, the CDR3 reads TGTGCCAGCAGCGTAAGTGACGGGAACTCCTACGAGCAGTACTTC. Together with reference TRBV9 and TRBJ2-7, the CDR3 gives the full variable domain: DSGVTQTPKHLITATGQRVTLRCSPRSGDLSVYWYQQSLDQGLQFLIQYYNGEERAKGNILERFSAQQFPDLHSELNLSSLELGDSALYFCASSVSDGNSYEQYFGPGTRLTVT.

The J gene is TRBJ2-7, the V gene TRBV18; 8 bases fit TRBD1. J was trimmed by 0 bases and V by 4 bases; bases with no gene match: 5. Germline values: CDR1 KGHSH, CDR2 LQKENI. The CDR3 runs to 15 residues. CDR3 protein: CASSLNRGSSYEQYF. For the CDR3, the DNA is TGTGCCAGCTCACTCAACAGGGGGAGCTCCTACGAGCAGTACTTC.

The table lists this clone with a few counts. The chain carries TRBV19 and TRBJ1-3, with D possibly being TRBD1 (6 bases). Germline V gene data show CDR1 as LNHDA and CDR2 as SQIVND (reference sequence). Between the trimmed V and J ends, which lost 6 bases and 0 bases, there was a span of 12 bases. The CDR3 loop spans 15 amino acids. In DNA, the CDR3 is TGTGCCAGTAGATCGCCGACAGGCTCTGGAAACACCATATATTTT. It translates to CASRSPTGSGNTIYF.

Only a few counts were recorded for this clone. The rearrangement joins TRBV7-9 to TRBJ1-3; no clear D. V gave up 4 bases and J gave up 2 bases, with 6 bases separating them. Germline V gives CDR1 SEHNR, CDR2 FQNEAQ (reference sequence). This CDR3 contains 13 residues. This CDR3 reads CASSYGTGNTIYF. CDR3 nucleotides: TGTGCCAGCAGCTACGGGACTGGAAACACCATATATTTT.

A note on this clone: The germline gene is not matched at one end of the junction; a read error may be the cause. This chain connects TRBV5-1 to TRBJ1-2, with D hard to call. Germline lookup yields CDR1 SGHRS and CDR2 YFSETQ. This CDR3 has 12 amino acids. CDR3 loop: CASSLGQDGYPF. DNA for the CDR3: TGCGCCAGCAGCTTGGGACAAGATGGCTACCCCTTC. The whole variable domain, remainder taken from reference TRBV5-1 and TRBJ1-2, is KAGVTQTPRYLIKTRGQQVTLSCSPISGHRSVSWYQQTPGQGLQFLFEYFSETQRNKGNFPGRFSGRQFSNSRSEMNVSTLELGDSALYLCASSLGQDGYPFGSGTRLTVV.

The chain employs TRBV5-1 and TRBJ2-6; no clear D. The CDR3 consists of 17 residues. The V gene lost 3 bases and the J gene lost 0 bases, with 13 bases spanning the gap. Germline V CDR1 and CDR2: SGHRS, YFSETQ. The CDR3 region has the DNA TGCGCCAGCAGCTCTCAAAACCTACTCTCTGGGGCCAACGTCCTGACTTTC. It codes for CASSSQNLLSGANVLTF.

A single count supports this clone. The chain is built from TRBV5-4 and TRBJ2-7, with TRBD1 matching 7 bases. The germline V gene has CDR1 SGHNT and CDR2 YYREEE (reference sequence). CDR3 length equals 14 residues. The trim removed 4 bases at V and 1 base at J, leaving 5 bases unmatched. In nucleotides, the CDR3 is TGTGCCAGCAGCCAGGACAGGTCATCCTACGAGCAGTACTTC. Translated, it gives CASSQDRSSYEQYF.

The chain carries TRBV5-1 and TRBJ2-3; 9 bases match TRBD2. J gave up 5 bases and V 0 bases, and 4 bases lay outside the gene matches. The CDR3 is made up of 15 amino acids. Per the germline V gene, CDR1 is SGHRS and CDR2 is YFSETQ. The CDR3 sequence is CASSLVRGRGDTQYF. CDR3 DNA sequence: TGCGCCAGCAGCTTGGTTCGCGGGAGGGGAGATACGCAGTATTTT.

The chain links TRBV9 to TRBJ1-4; TRBD1 might be the D (6 bases). The CDR3 length is 15 residues. The germline V and J ends were trimmed by 2 bases and 0 bases, with 8 bases remaining between them. From germline, CDR1 is SGDLS and CDR2 YYNGEE. CDR3 amino acids: CASSVQGSTNEKLFF. CDR3 nucleotide sequence: TGTGCCAGCAGCGTCCAGGGGTCAACTAATGAAAAACTGTTTTTT.

The chain employs TRBV5-1 and TRBJ2-2; 9 nucleotides match TRBD2. The CDR3 is 17 amino acids. V lost 3 bases, J lost 1 base, and 7 bases stayed unmatched. Germline V CDR1 and CDR2: SGHRS, YFSETQ. The CDR3 nucleotides are TGCGCCAGCAGCTCGCGTAGTAGCGGGGGGAACACCGGGGAGCTGTTTTTT. As protein: CASSSRSSGGNTGELFF.

In nucleotides, the CDR3 is TGTGCCAGCAAGCAACCGGGACAGATGAGTGGCTACACCTTC. Its protein is CASKQPGQMSGYTF. The chain carries TRBV6-1 and TRBJ1-2; 7 bases match TRBD1. Trimming at V came to 7 bases and at J to 7 bases, leaving 12 bases not matched to a gene. The CDR3 spans 14 residues. Germline-derived CDR1 and CDR2 are MNHNS and SASEGT.

The chain has TRBV10-3 and TRBJ1-3, with D tentatively TRBD1 (5 bases). CDR1 and CDR2 from the germline V gene are ENHRY and SYGVKD. The CDR3 is 13 amino acids. V gave up 7 bases and J gave up 3 bases, with 10 bases separating them. DNA for the CDR3: TGTGCCATCAAGACAGATCTTGGAAACACCATATATTTT. This translates into CAIKTDLGNTIYF.

This sequence joins TRBV5-1 and TRBJ1-2; TRBD1 might be the D (6 bases). CDR1 SGHRS and CDR2 YFSETQ come from the germline V gene. V was trimmed by 4 bases and J by 5 bases, leaving 18 bases between them. This CDR3 comprises 15 residues. The CDR3 sequence is CASSKTQGSLYGYTF. The CDR3 DNA reads TGCGCCAGCAGCAAGACCCAGGGGTCCCTGTATGGCTACACCTTC.

The chain uses TRBV2 and TRBJ2-7, with 9 bases aligning to TRBD1. Germline lookup yields CDR1 SNHLY and CDR2 FYNNEI. This CDR3 is built from 14 residues. Unmatched junction bases numbered 9, after V lost 11 bases and J lost 1 base. CDR3 nucleotide sequence: TGTGCCGGATCTTCCGGGACAGGGTCCTACGAGCAGTACTTC. This sequence encodes CAGSSGTGSYEQYF. The complete variable domain, with remaining parts taken from reference TRBV2 and TRBJ2-7, reads EPEVTQTPSHQVTQMGQEVILRCVPISNHLYFYWYRQILGQKVEFLVSFYNNEISEKSEIFDDQFSVERPDGSNFTLKIRSTKLEDSAMYFCAGSSGTGSYEQYFGPGTRLTVT.

This chain links TRBV7-2 with TRBJ2-7; 8 bases are shared with TRBD1. Trimming cost V 2 bases and J 0 bases; bases outside gene matches: 3. The CDR3 has 15 amino acids. Germline assignment: CDR1 SGHTA and CDR2 FQGNSA. The CDR3 DNA reads TGTGCCAGCAGCTTACGGGACAGGAGCTCCTACGAGCAGTACTTC. It specifies CASSLRDRSSYEQYF.

The chain uses TRBV9 and TRBJ2-7; 8 nucleotides line up with TRBD2. The CDR3 covers 16 residues. The J segment lost 3 bases and the V segment lost 0 bases, leaving 8 bases of the junction unmatched. Germline CDR1 and CDR2: SGDLS and YYNGEE. The CDR3 DNA sequence: TGTGCCAGCAGCGTAGACCCTAGCGGGCCGCTCTACGAGCAGTACTTC. The encoded protein is CASSVDPSGPLYEQYF.

This clone was observed a few times. The chain links TRBV7-9 to TRBJ2-5; a possible D gene is TRBD1 (5 bases). The germline CDR1 and CDR2 sequences are SEHNR and FQNEAQ (reference sequence). There are 14 residues in the CDR3. The V end was cut by 0 bases, the J end by 5 bases, with 10 bases between. As DNA, the CDR3 is TGTGCCAGCAGCTTAGCCGACAGAAGGGAGACCCAGTACTTC. As protein: CASSLADRRETQYF.

The chain joins TRBV27 to TRBJ1-5; 9 positions agree with TRBD1. The trim removed 1 base at V and 3 bases at J, leaving 10 bases unmatched. This CDR3 contains 18 residues. The V gene's germline CDR1 is MNHEY and CDR2 SMNVEV (reference sequence). The CDR3 loop is CASSLWGVRDRANQPQHF. In DNA form, the CDR3 reads TGTGCCAGCAGTTTATGGGGGGTACGGGACAGGGCCAATCAGCCCCAGCATTTT.

J is TRBJ1-5 and V is TRBV2, with 7 positions matching TRBD1. V was pared by 6 bases and J by 0 bases, with 5 bases of the junction left unmatched. The CDR3 sequence is 15 residues long. The germline V gene encodes CDR1 SNHLY and CDR2 FYNNEI. CDR3 nucleotides: TGTGCCAGCAGCGGTGGACAGGATAGCAATCAGCCCCAGCATTTT. Amino acids: CASSGGQDSNQPQHF.

The count of this clone is one. V and J are TRBV13 and TRBJ1-3, with D maybe TRBD1 (6 bases). The germline CDR1 and CDR2 sequences are PRHDT and FYEKMQ (reference sequence). The germline V and J ends were trimmed by 2 bases and 4 bases, with 12 bases remaining between them. The CDR3 loop spans 15 amino acids. The CDR3 DNA reads TGTGCCAGCAGCTTACTGGACAGTGGAGGAAACACCATATATTTT. Translated, it gives CASSLLDSGGNTIYF.

The chain combines TRBV19 with TRBJ1-5, with 8 positions matching TRBD1. This CDR3 spans 15 amino acids. The ends lost 3 bases at V and 5 bases at J; junction bases unmatched: 6. Per germline, CDR1 LNHDA and CDR2 SQIVND (reference sequence). CDR3 bases: TGTGCCAGTAGTATGAGCAGGGGGCCCCATCAGCCCCAGCATTTT. It translates to CASSMSRGPHQPQHF.

On this clone itself: Other DNA sequences from this sample encode an identical CDR3 as well. This chain connects TRBV4-1 to TRBJ1-1, with D perhaps TRBD1 (5 bases). V was cut by 0 bases and J by 5 bases, with 16 bases left in between. From germline, CDR1 is MGHRA and CDR2 YSYEKL. This CDR3 spans 16 amino acids. This CDR3 is CASSQDWGQGNTEAFF. The CDR3 DNA reads TGCGCCAGCAGCCAAGATTGGGGCCAAGGGAATACTGAAGCTTTCTTT.

The chain employs TRBV19 and TRBJ1-5, with 9 bases fitting TRBD1. Per germline, CDR1 LNHDA and CDR2 SQIVND (reference sequence). The CDR3 is 15 amino acids. Trimming cost V 3 bases and J 7 bases; bases outside gene matches: 7. The CDR3 DNA sequence: TGTGCCAGTAGTATCGAGGGGACAGGGAGCCAGCCCCAGCATTTT. Translation gives CASSIEGTGSQPQHF.

This clone was observed a single time. This chain connects TRBV29-1 to TRBJ2-2; a possible D gene is TRBD1 (6 bases). Germline V gives CDR1 SQVTM, CDR2 ANQGSEA. V shed 0 bases and J shed 0 bases, with 20 bases lying between them. The CDR3 is 19 residues long. The CDR3 bases are TGCAGCGTTGAAGATGCAGGGGTACCTACCCACGCGAACACCGGGGAGCTGTTTTTT. This sequence encodes CSVEDAGVPTHANTGELFF.

V and J are TRBV10-3 and TRBJ2-7; TRBD2 aligns across 8 bases. The length of the CDR3 is 15 residues. The V gene's germline CDR1 is ENHRY and CDR2 SYGVKD. V was pared by 4 bases and J by 2 bases, with 7 bases of the junction left unmatched. This CDR3 reads CAISVGGRSAYEQYF. The CDR3 region has the DNA TGTGCCATCAGTGTCGGCGGGAGGTCCGCCTACGAGCAGTACTTC.